The 32 T cell receptor beta chains presented below share a single source sample, sequenced in a study of shared clonotypes between healthy human individuals. Repertoires were generated with immunoSEQ multiplex PCR, while TCRdb's copy carries only in-frame clones and drops some. The sample holds approximately 440,000 clones, 60% to 80% seen once. Sequences were obtained from PBMCs. The receptors were sampled from a woman aged 40 to 50 in good health. Some clones in this sample may be carry-over from other donors' samples.

This clone was found a few times. V gene TRBV9 combines with J gene TRBJ1-5; D perhaps matches TRBD1 (5 bases). The CDR3 is made up of 13 amino acids. V lost 3 bases to trimming and J lost 7 bases, with 11 bases between them. CDR1 SGDLS and CDR2 YYNGEE come from the germline V gene. CDR3 DNA: TGTGCCAGCAGCGCGGGGCTCGGCCAGCCCCAGCATTTT. Its translation is CASSAGLGQPQHF.

This sequence joins TRBV30 and TRBJ2-1; 9 positions match TRBD2. This CDR3 spans 15 amino acids. CDR1 GTSNPN and CDR2 SVGIG come from the germline V gene (reference sequence). Trimming cost V 2 bases and J 9 bases; bases outside gene matches: 11. In DNA form, the CDR3 reads TGTGCCTGGAGTCGACTAGCGGAGGGGGCAAGTGAGCAGTTCTTC. Amino acids: CAWSRLAEGASEQFF. The whole variable domain, filled in from reference TRBV30 and TRBJ2-1, reads SQTIHQWPATLVQPVGSPLSLECTVEGTSNPNLYWYRQAAGRGLQLLFYSVGIGQISSEVPQNLSASRPQDRQFILSSKKLLLSDSGFYLCAWSRLAEGASEQFFGPGTRLTVL.

The chain links TRBV7-3 to TRBJ2-2; D ambiguous. This CDR3 comprises 14 residues. CDR1 and CDR2 (germline): SGHTA, FQGTGA. Trimming took off 8 bases at V and 0 bases at J, with 10 bases between the two ends. This CDR3 is CASSPGTNTGELFF. Here the CDR3 DNA reads TGTGCCAGCTCCCCTGGCACGAACACCGGGGAGCTGTTTTTT.

This clone was observed a handful of times. The rearrangement links TRBV15 to TRBJ1-2, with 11 bases identical to TRBD1. CDR1 and CDR2 (germline): LNHNV, YYDKDF (reference sequence). V was pared by 4 bases and J by 4 bases, with 8 bases of the junction left unmatched. The CDR3 length is 16 residues. The DNA of the CDR3 is TGTGCCACCAGCACAGGACAGGGGGCGCTCGGCTATGGCTACACCTTC. Residues: CATSTGQGALGYGYTF.

The V call is TRBV7-9, the J call TRBJ2-1, with unresolved D. Germline CDR1 reads SEHNR; CDR2 reads FQNEAQ (reference sequence). The CDR3 spans 12 residues. The germline V and J ends were trimmed by 3 bases and 6 bases, with 6 bases remaining between them. The CDR3 sequence is CASSLNSNEQFF. As DNA, the CDR3 is TGTGCCAGCAGCTTGAACAGCAATGAGCAGTTCTTC.

V usage is TRBV2 and J usage is TRBJ1-5; D might be TRBD1 (6 bases). The CDR3 is 15 residues long. Between the trimmed V and J ends, which lost 6 bases and 5 bases, there was a span of 17 bases. The germline V gene encodes CDR1 SNHLY and CDR2 FYNNEI. The CDR3 protein is CASSNLQGPDQPQHF. In DNA, the CDR3 is TGTGCCAGCAGCAACTTACAGGGCCCTGATCAGCCCCAGCATTTT.

This clone was picked up one time. The V and J genes are TRBV19 and TRBJ1-4; D unresolved. Germline CDR1 is LNHDA and CDR2 is SQIVND (reference sequence). This CDR3 has 15 residues. V was trimmed by 7 bases and J by 0 bases, leaving 12 bases between them. The CDR3 loop reads CASTRIGATNEKLFF. CDR3 DNA: TGTGCCAGTACCAGGATTGGGGCAACTAATGAAAAACTGTTTTTT.

This clone has at least ten counts. The chain carries TRBV7-8 and TRBJ2-3, with D perhaps matching TRBD2 (5 bases). Germline V gene sequence: CDR1 SGHVS, CDR2 FQNEAQ. Trimming took off 5 bases at V and 1 base at J, with 10 bases between the two ends. This CDR3 is built from 14 residues. In DNA, the CDR3 is TGTGCCAGCAGCGTCGGGATTGGCACAGATACGCAGTATTTT. Its protein product is CASSVGIGTDTQYF.

The chain joins TRBV29-1 to TRBJ2-1; TRBD2 agrees at 8 bases. This CDR3 is built from 14 residues. Germline V gene sequence: CDR1 SQVTM, CDR2 ANQGSEA. V trimming: 1 base; J trimming: 3 bases; junction bases outside the gene matches: 2. Here the CDR3 reads CSVEVAGGYNEQFF. The CDR3 DNA follows: TGCAGCGTTGAAGTGGCGGGAGGCTACAATGAGCAGTTCTTC.

The sample holds many counts of this clone. Additional DNA sequences in this sample encode the identical CDR3. The J gene is TRBJ2-3, the V gene TRBV6-4; no clear D. This CDR3 is built from 14 residues. With 4 bases removed from V and 0 bases from J, the gap between germline ends came to 8 bases. Germline V gene lookup returns CDR1 MRHNA and CDR2 SNTAGT. The CDR3 loop is CASSVSGSTDTQYF. CDR3 coding DNA: TGTGCCAGCAGTGTCTCCGGTAGCACAGATACGCAGTATTTT.

J is TRBJ2-3 and V is TRBV19; 7 nucleotides agree with TRBD2. This CDR3 is 13 amino acids long. Unmatched junction bases numbered 2, after V lost 5 bases and J lost 3 bases. Germline CDR1 reads LNHDA; CDR2 reads SQIVND (reference sequence). The CDR3 nucleotides are TGTGCCAGTAGTGGCGGGAGAACAGATACGCAGTATTTT. It yields the protein CASSGGRTDTQYF.

The DNA of the CDR3 is TGTGCCAGCAGCCCACTAGCGCAGAGCTCCTACAATGAGCAGTTCTTC. As protein: CASSPLAQSSYNEQFF. The rearrangement uses TRBV7-6 and TRBJ2-1; TRBD2 matches at 7 bases. The CDR3 is 16 residues long. Germline V lookup: CDR1 SGHVS, CDR2 FNYEAQ. V lost 5 bases and J lost 0; bases outside the gene matches: 7. The variable domain in full, with the rest retrieved from reference TRBV7-6 and TRBJ2-1, is GAGVSQSPRYKVTKRGQDVALRCDPISGHVSLYWYRQALGQGPEFLTYFNYEAQQDKSGLPNDRFSAERPEGSISTLTIQRTEQRDSAMYRCASSPLAQSSYNEQFFGPGTRLTVL.

This clone was counted once. The rearrangement links TRBV28 to TRBJ1-4, with TRBD1 as a possible D gene (5 bases). Deletions cut 2 bases from V and 5 bases from J, with 12 bases between. CDR1 and CDR2 from the germline V gene are MDHEN and SYDVKM. The CDR3 runs 15 residues. The CDR3 nucleotides read TGTGCCAGCAGTTTAGAAACGGGGGGGAATGAAAAACTGTTTTTT. Its protein is CASSLETGGNEKLFF. Filled out from reference TRBV28 and TRBJ1-4, the complete variable domain reads DVKVTQSSRYLVKRTGEKVFLECVQDMDHENMFWYRQDPGLGLRLIYFSYDVKMKEKGDIPEGYSVSREKKERFSLILESASTNQTSMYLCASSLETGGNEKLFFGSGTQLSVL.

This clone showed up just a few times. The chain links TRBV23-1 to TRBJ2-5; D gene ambiguous. The DNA matches TRBJ2-7 better at its end, which makes the J call doubtful. TRBV23-1 is an ORF for which the function is uncertain. CDR3 size: 13 residues. The CDR3 nucleotides read TGCGCCAGCATTGAAGGGATCCCCTACGAGCAGTACTTC. This encodes CASIEGIPYEQYF.

In its sample, this clone ranks as medium-sized. Different DNA sequences within this sample yield the same CDR3. The gene calls are TRBV4-3 and TRBJ2-6; perhaps TRBD2 as D (6 bases). The CDR3 is 17 amino acids. Between the trimmed V and J ends, which lost 0 bases and 1 base, there was a span of 10 bases. CDR1 is LGHNA, CDR2 YSLEER, per germline. CDR3 nucleotide sequence: TGCGCCAGCAGCCAAGATCCAGGGACTTCTGGGGCCAACGTCCTGACTTTC. Protein: CASSQDPGTSGANVLTF.

This clone is a singleton in its sample. J is TRBJ2-7 and V is TRBV18; D may be TRBD1 (6 bases). The germline CDR1 and CDR2 sequences are KGHSH and LQKENI. This CDR3 region has 14 residues. The V gene lost 5 bases and the J gene lost 3 bases, with 14 bases spanning the gap. Here the CDR3 reads CASSTGNLFYEQYF. The CDR3 nucleotides are TGTGCCAGCTCAACAGGGAACCTATTCTACGAGCAGTACTTC.

The chain uses TRBV18 and TRBJ2-6; 7 nucleotides line up with TRBD1. Germline CDR1 KGHSH, CDR2 LQKENI. The CDR3 totals 15 residues. With 4 bases clipped from V and 4 bases from J, the junction kept 4 bases outside the gene matches. CDR3 in amino acids: CASSRDRAGANVLTF. The CDR3 DNA is TGTGCCAGCTCACGCGACAGGGCCGGGGCCAACGTCCTGACTTTC.

This clone was counted many times. This chain links TRBV27 with TRBJ1-4; no firm D call. The CDR3 extends over 14 amino acids. Trimming stripped 4 bases from V and 5 bases from J, with 11 bases between. Germline loops: CDR1 MNHEY, CDR2 SMNVEV (reference sequence). CDR3 in DNA: TGTGCCAGCAGTTCCGCCGGACGGAATGAAAAACTGTTTTTT. As protein: CASSSAGRNEKLFF.

The gene calls are TRBV4-1 and TRBJ1-5; 10 bases are a match to TRBD1. Per the germline V gene, CDR1 is MGHRA and CDR2 is YSYEKL. This CDR3 is built from 17 residues. The ends lost 1 base at V and 5 bases at J; junction bases unmatched: 8. The CDR3 protein is CASSQGQGARRDQPQHF. CDR3 nucleotide sequence: TGCGCCAGCAGCCAAGGACAGGGGGCGAGAAGGGATCAGCCCCAGCATTTT.

V gene TRBV5-6 combines with J gene TRBJ1-3; D is ambiguous. The CDR3 spans 15 residues. V lost 3 bases and J lost 2, with 12 bases in between. In germline, CDR1 is SGHDT, CDR2 YYEEEE. DNA of the CDR3: TGTGCCAGCAGCTCCCCAGCAAGGGCTGGAAACACCATATATTTT. Its translation is CASSSPARAGNTIYF. Full variable domain (outside the CDR3, taken from reference TRBV5-6 and TRBJ1-3): DAGVTQSPTHLIKTRGQQVTLRCSPKSGHDTVSWYQQALGQGPQFIFQYYEEEERQRGNFPDRFSGHQFPNYSSELNVNALLLGDSALYLCASSSPARAGNTIYFGEGSWLTVV.

Turning to this clone: A far larger clone is one base from this, pointing to a likely read error. Other DNA sequences in the sample encode the same CDR3. The gene calls are TRBV6-1 and TRBJ1-2; possible D gene TRBD1, 5 bases. The CDR3 sequence is 13 residues long. Trimming stripped 3 bases from V and 4 bases from J, with 9 bases between. The germline V gene has CDR1 MNHNS and CDR2 SASEGT. The CDR3 is CASSEQGIYGYTF. The DNA for the CDR3 is TGTGCCAGCAGTGAGCAGGGTATCTATGGCTACACCTTC.

The chain recombines TRBV27 with TRBJ2-3; D assignment may be TRBD1 or TRBD2 (5 bases each). Germline V lookup: CDR1 MNHEY, CDR2 SMNVEV (reference sequence). This CDR3 contains 13 residues. Trimming left V 6 bases short and J 6 bases short, with 13 bases between. The CDR3 DNA sequence: TGTGCCAGCAGGCCGGGGCGGGCGGATACGCAGTATTTT. The encoded protein is CASRPGRADTQYF.

J is TRBJ2-2 and V is TRBV29-1, with D possibly being TRBD1 or TRBD2 (5 bases each). V was clipped by 6 bases and J by 5 bases, with 19 bases between them. The CDR3 is 15 amino acids. Germline loops: CDR1 SQVTM, CDR2 ANQGSEA. The CDR3 loop is CSVPRDGSKTGELFF. The CDR3 bases are TGCAGCGTCCCCCGGGACGGTTCAAAAACCGGGGAGCTGTTTTTT.

The chain has TRBV7-9 and TRBJ1-4, with D perhaps matching TRBD1 (6 bases). The germline gives CDR1 SEHNR, CDR2 FQNEAQ (reference sequence). V lost 2 bases and J lost 5, with 21 bases in between. The CDR3 length is 18 residues. CDR3 in DNA: TGTGCCAGCAGCTTACCCCCTCGTATTCAGGGGCCGAATGAAAAACTGTTTTTT. It specifies CASSLPPRIQGPNEKLFF.

The chain is built from TRBV5-6 and TRBJ2-7, with D possibly being TRBD1 (6 bases). Germline V gene sequence: CDR1 SGHDT, CDR2 YYEEEE. V lost 4 bases and J lost 0, with 11 bases in between. The CDR3 runs 14 residues. The CDR3, as DNA: TGTGCCAGCAGCCCCCAGGGGTTCTCCTACGAGCAGTACTTC. Its protein is CASSPQGFSYEQYF.

This clone was seen just once. The chain joins TRBV7-9 to TRBJ2-1; TRBD2 is a possible D gene (6 bases). Trimming removed 1 base from V and 7 bases from J, with 11 bases in between. Germline V lookup: CDR1 SEHNR, CDR2 FQNEAQ (reference sequence). CDR3 length: 14 residues. CDR3 sequence reads: CASSLGLRGNEQFF. DNA for the CDR3: TGTGCCAGCAGCTTAGGCCTCCGGGGGAATGAGCAGTTCTTC.

This chain joins TRBV5-4 and TRBJ2-1; tentative D call: TRBD2 (5 bases). Germline CDR1 and CDR2: SGHNT and YYREEE (reference sequence). The germline V and J ends were trimmed by 4 bases and 5 bases, with 16 bases remaining between them. This CDR3 is built from 15 residues. The CDR3 region has the DNA TGTGCCAGCAGCCTAGCCGGATTTGGGAACAATGAGCAGTTCTTC. It encodes CASSLAGFGNNEQFF.

This clone was recorded only once. The same CDR3 can be traced to other DNA sequences in this sample. The rearrangement joins TRBV11-2 to TRBJ2-5; TRBD1 matches at 8 bases. The CDR3 is 13 amino acids. In germline, CDR1 is SGHAT, CDR2 FQNNGV. Losses at the gene ends were 3 bases for V and 5 bases for J; bases not matched to a gene: 2. The CDR3, as DNA: TGTGCCAGCAGCTTGGACAGGGAGGAGACCCAGTACTTC. Protein sequence: CASSLDREETQYF.

The CDR3 DNA reads as TGTGCCAGCAGCGCGCCGGGACTAGCGGGAGTTACCTACAATGAGCAGTTCTTC. Protein: CASSAPGLAGVTYNEQFF. The chain has TRBV9 and TRBJ2-1, with TRBD2 matching over 14 bases. V lost 3 bases and J lost 2; bases outside the gene matches: 7. CDR3 length: 18 amino acids. In germline, CDR1 is SGDLS, CDR2 YYNGEE.

This clone was picked up many times. This chain uses TRBV9 with TRBJ2-5, with 11 bases matching TRBD2. CDR3 length: 15 amino acids. V lost 4 bases, J lost 3 bases, and 5 bases stayed unmatched. Germline values: CDR1 SGDLS, CDR2 YYNGEE. In nucleotides, the CDR3 is TGTGCCAGCAGCCCCCAGACTAGCGGGGAAGAGACCCAGTACTTC. Protein product: CASSPQTSGEETQYF.

The rearrangement joins TRBV6-6 to TRBJ2-1; the match to TRBD1 covers 7 bases. The trim removed 6 bases at V and 9 bases at J, leaving 8 bases unmatched. This CDR3 has 13 amino acids. Germline CDR1 is MNHNY and CDR2 is SVGAGI (reference sequence). In DNA form, the CDR3 reads TGTGCCAGCAGCCGGGACAGCGGCTTTGAGCAGTTCTTC. Encoded protein: CASSRDSGFEQFF.

The V gene is TRBV11-2, the J gene TRBJ2-7, with D maybe TRBD1 (5 bases). Deletions cut 0 bases from V and 6 bases from J, with 12 bases between. This CDR3 has 14 amino acids. Germline V gene sequence: CDR1 SGHAT, CDR2 FQNNGV. The CDR3 DNA reads as TGTGCCAGCAGCTTAGATGGGGCAGGGTTCGAGCAGTACTTC. Protein product: CASSLDGAGFEQYF.